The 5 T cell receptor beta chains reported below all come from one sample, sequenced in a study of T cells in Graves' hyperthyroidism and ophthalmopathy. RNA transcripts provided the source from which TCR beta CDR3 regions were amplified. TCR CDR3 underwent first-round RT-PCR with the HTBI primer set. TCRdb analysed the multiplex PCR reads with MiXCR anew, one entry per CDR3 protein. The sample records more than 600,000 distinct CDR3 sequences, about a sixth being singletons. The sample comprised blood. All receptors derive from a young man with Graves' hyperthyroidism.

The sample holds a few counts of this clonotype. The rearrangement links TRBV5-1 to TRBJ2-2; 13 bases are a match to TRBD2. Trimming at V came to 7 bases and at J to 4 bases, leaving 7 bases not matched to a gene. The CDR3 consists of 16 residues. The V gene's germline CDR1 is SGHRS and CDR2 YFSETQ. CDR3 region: CASGGLAGPSTGELFF. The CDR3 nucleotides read TGCGCCAGCGGGGGACTAGCGGGACCTAGCACCGGGGAGCTGTTTTTT.

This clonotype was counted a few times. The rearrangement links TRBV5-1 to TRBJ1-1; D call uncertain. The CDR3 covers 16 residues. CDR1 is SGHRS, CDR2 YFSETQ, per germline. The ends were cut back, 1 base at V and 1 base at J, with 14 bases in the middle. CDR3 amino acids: CASSLRPRRQNTEAFF. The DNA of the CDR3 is TGCGCCAGCAGCTTGCGCCCCCGGAGGCAGAACACTGAAGCTTTCTTT. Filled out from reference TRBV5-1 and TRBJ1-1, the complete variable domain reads KAGVTQTPRYLIKTRGQQVTLSCSPISGHRSVSWYQQTPGQGLQFLFEYFSETQRNKGNFPGRFSGRQFSNSRSEMNVSTLELGDSALYLCASSLRPRRQNTEAFFGQGTRLTVV.

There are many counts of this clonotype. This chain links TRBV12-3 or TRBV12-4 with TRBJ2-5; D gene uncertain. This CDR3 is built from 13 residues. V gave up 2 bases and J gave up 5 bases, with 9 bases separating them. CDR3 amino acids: CASSLSGWETQYF. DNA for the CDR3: TGTGCCAGCAGTTTATCTGGCTGGGAGACCCAGTACTTC.

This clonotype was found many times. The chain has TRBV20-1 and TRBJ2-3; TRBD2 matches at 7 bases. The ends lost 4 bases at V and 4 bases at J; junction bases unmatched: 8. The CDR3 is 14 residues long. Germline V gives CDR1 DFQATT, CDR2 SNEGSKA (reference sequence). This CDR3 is CSANNPREPDTQYF. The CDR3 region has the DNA TGCAGTGCTAATAACCCGCGGGAGCCAGATACGCAGTATTTT.

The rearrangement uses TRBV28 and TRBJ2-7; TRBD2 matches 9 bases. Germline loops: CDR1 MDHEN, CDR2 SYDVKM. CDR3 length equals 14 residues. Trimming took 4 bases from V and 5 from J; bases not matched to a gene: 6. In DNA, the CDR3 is TGTGCCAGCAGTTATAGCGGGAGTGGAAACGAGCAGTACTTC. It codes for CASSYSGSGNEQYF.